The next 3 T cell receptor beta chains were all read from a single sample in a study of cytotoxic CD8 clonotypes in ibrutinib-treated CLL. Sequencing was performed with immunoSEQ multiplex PCR; in TCRdb, only in-frame clones are kept and a portion is missing. Of about 140,000 clones detected, approximately 90% appear once; the ten largest clones hold less than 14%. The sequenced sample was PBMCs, obtained after 12 months of ibrutinib treatment. These TCRs come from a human donor with chronic lymphocytic leukemia.

The chain links TRBV4-1 to TRBJ2-2, with TRBD2 identical over 10 bases. The CDR3 covers 15 residues. V was clipped by 5 bases and J by 3 bases; unmatched bases: 3. Germline lookup yields CDR1 MGHRA and CDR2 YSYEKL. The CDR3 DNA follows: TGCGCCAGCAGCTTGAGCGGGAGGGACACCGGGGAGCTGTTTTTT. Its protein is CASSLSGRDTGELFF.

A remark on this clone: The sample contains more than one DNA sequence encoding this CDR3. The chain carries TRBV5-1 and TRBJ2-1; no firm D call. The germline gives CDR1 SGHRS, CDR2 YFSETQ. Trimming left V 0 bases short and J 6 bases short, with 4 bases between. This CDR3 region has 12 residues. CDR3 nucleotide sequence: TGCGCCAGCAGCTTGGGGGGCAATGAGCAGTTCTTC. It specifies CASSLGGNEQFF.

CDR3 sequence reads: CASSQGRYQETQYF. CDR3 in DNA: TGTGCCAGCAGCCAGGGACGCTACCAAGAGACCCAGTACTTC. The chain has TRBV4-2 and TRBJ2-5, with D perhaps matching TRBD1 or TRBD2 (5 bases each). The CDR3 spans 14 residues. Trimming took 3 bases from V and 0 from J, leaving 8 bases between them. Germline assignment: CDR1 LGHNA and CDR2 YNFKEQ.